The rows below give T cell receptor beta chains drawn from one sample of a study of T cell repertoires in cytomegalovirus infection. From the reads, TCRdb called clonotypes with MiXCR, one entry per CDR3 protein. This sample has hundreds of thousands of distinct CDR3 sequences; around 6.2% occur once, and the top ten carry 5.5% to 8%. The sample consisted of PBMCs. These receptors were taken from a human donor in good health (CMV status not recorded). Some clones in this sample may be carry-over from other donors' samples. Each CDR3 is given with its conserved first and last residue. Each record gives: J gene, V gene, D gene, CDR3 protein. The D gene is left open where the match is weak.

>TRBJ2-5|TRBV20-1|TRBD1
CSARSQGETQYF
>TRBJ1-1|TRBV4-3|.
CASSRDGGNTEAFF
>TRBJ2-2|TRBV9|TRBD2
CASSVTTSGNTGELFF
>TRBJ1-2|TRBV7-9|.
CASSLAVQDYGYTF
>TRBJ2-2|TRBV7-6|.
CASSFGRVVAGELFF
>TRBJ1-5|TRBV6-2/TRBV6-3|.
CASSYSARGANQPQHF
>TRBJ2-7|TRBV7-9|.
CASSFRTNSYEQYF
>TRBJ2-2|TRBV7-2|TRBD2
CASSLGSGGTHTGELFF
>TRBJ2-7|TRBV29-1|TRBD1
CSVEGPGQGPFEQYF
>TRBJ2-1|TRBV19|TRBD1
CASSPGGRGNEQFF
>TRBJ1-1|TRBV19|TRBD1
CASTLDRAMNTEAFF
>TRBJ2-1|TRBV5-1|.
CASSGQYNEQFF
>TRBJ1-2|TRBV28|.
CASSPSPDNYGYTF
>TRBJ2-2|TRBV30|.
CAWSGQITGELFF
>TRBJ1-1|TRBV19|.
CASSIDAGGRNTEAFF
>TRBJ2-7|TRBV5-1|TRBD2
CASSTAGGASYEQYF
>TRBJ2-2|TRBV12-3/TRBV12-4|.
CASSLSGRNTGELFF
>TRBJ1-1|TRBV7-2|TRBD1
CASSREGTGLNTEAFF
>TRBJ1-5|TRBV6-2/TRBV6-3|.
CASSYGGAFMGQPQHF
>TRBJ1-1|TRBV10-3|.
CAITRATGNTEAFF
>TRBJ1-5|TRBV7-2|.
CASSLAGVNQPQHF
>TRBJ2-3|TRBV28|.
CASSLWPGTPSTDTQYF
>TRBJ1-1|TRBV7-2|.
CASTSTGTNTEAFF
>TRBJ2-2|TRBV7-2|.
CASIKSTNTGELFF
>TRBJ1-1|TRBV27|TRBD1
CASSLSRTGEAFF
>TRBJ1-2|TRBV5-6|.
CASSIGSRTRYGYTF
>TRBJ1-6|TRBV9|.
CASSVEVGSPLHF
>TRBJ2-5|TRBV7-9|.
CASSLGIGGGETQYF
>TRBJ1-2|TRBV20-1|.
CSARNPRNGYGYTF
>TRBJ1-3|TRBV4-2|.
CASSQTDARGNTIYF
>TRBJ2-7|TRBV29-1|.
CSVGEVYEQYF
>TRBJ2-1|TRBV20-1|.
CSARDEGPERDNEQFF
>TRBJ1-2|TRBV6-6|.
CASSSDPNYGYTF
>TRBJ2-1|TRBV7-2|.
CASSLAGDPYNEQFF
>TRBJ1-2|TRBV7-2|.
CASSSFLYGYTF
>TRBJ2-1|TRBV2|TRBD1
CASSVTTGRYNEQFF
>TRBJ2-3|TRBV5-1|.
CASSLAHGSTDTQYF
>TRBJ1-1|TRBV28|TRBD1
CASSSRQGRLGTEAFF
>TRBJ1-1|TRBV29-1|.
CSVEKKRAEAFF
>TRBJ2-2|TRBV7-2|TRBD1
CASSVDRVGGTGELFF
>TRBJ1-1|TRBV2|.
CASSVRPNTEAFF
>TRBJ2-5|TRBV11-2|TRBD2
CASSPAGAGGLTQYF
>TRBJ1-2|TRBV10-3|.
CAISESPPLGNYGYTF
>TRBJ1-4|TRBV29-1|.
CSVYTNEKLFF
>TRBJ2-1|TRBV20-1|TRBD2
CSARAYSGSSYNEQFF
>TRBJ1-6|TRBV24-1|TRBD1
CATSDSTGSDSPLHF
>TRBJ1-1|TRBV7-2|.
CASSSRPGVLYEAFF
>TRBJ2-3|TRBV7-2|TRBD1
CASSLETGTGIRTDTQYF
>TRBJ1-6|TRBV23-1|TRBD1
CASTDRDSPLHF
>TRBJ1-5|TRBV7-2|TRBD1
CASSSQTGTGNQPQHF
>TRBJ1-6|TRBV7-2|.
CASSPDRSYSPLHF
>TRBJ1-2|TRBV5-5|TRBD1
CASSSTDRSNYGYTF
>TRBJ1-2|TRBV28|TRBD1
CASSSTGQGYGYTF
>TRBJ1-2|TRBV2|TRBD1
CASRWDRGDGYTF
>TRBJ1-2|TRBV19|.
CASSTNSPMGGYTF